Below are 8 T cell receptor beta chains sequenced from a single sample in a study of T cell responses to AZD1222 COVID-19 vaccine. Here immunoSEQ multiplex PCR was the method, and the copy in TCRdb shows in-frame clones only, minus some. Among approximately 170,000 clones, around 87% were seen once, and the ten largest hold about 6.9%. The input for sequencing was peripheral blood, taken on day 0 of AZD1222 vaccination. These receptors all stem from an adult in good health.

V usage is TRBV3-1 (or the pseudogene TRBV3-2) and J usage is TRBJ2-7; no definite D call. Germline CDR1 and CDR2: LGHDT and YNNKEL (reference sequence). Trimming cost V 4 bases and J 6 bases, with 10 bases left between them. This CDR3 has 12 residues. CDR3 DNA sequence: TGTGCCAGCAGCCTTGGTCGCATCGAGCAGTACTTC. The encoded protein is CASSLGRIEQYF.

The table lists this clone with a count of one. The chain combines TRBV29-1 with TRBJ1-5; possibly TRBD1 for D (6 bases). Trimming left V 4 bases short and J 0 bases short, with 13 bases between. Germline CDR1 reads SQVTM; CDR2 reads ANQGSEA. This CDR3 is built from 15 residues. The CDR3 protein is CSVVIRGDSNQPQHF. The CDR3 nucleotides read TGCAGCGTTGTAATAAGGGGGGATAGCAATCAGCCCCAGCATTTT.

The genes are TRBV28 and TRBJ1-4; D might be TRBD1 (6 bases). Trimming removed 8 bases at V and 13 bases at J, with 11 bases between. Germline CDR1 reads MDHEN; CDR2 reads SYDVKM. CDR3 length: 10 residues. The DNA for the CDR3 is TGTGCCAGCGGCCAAGGGGGACTGTTTTTT. Its translation is CASGQGGLFF.

This clone was counted a single time. The chain combines TRBV14 with TRBJ1-1, with D uncertain. The CDR3 is 12 amino acids. CDR1 and CDR2 from the germline V gene are SGHDN and FVKESK. Deletions cut 4 bases from V and 2 bases from J, with 5 bases between. CDR3 in DNA: TGTGCCAGCAGCCTTATCAACACTGAAGCTTTCTTT. Translating gives CASSLINTEAFF.

The chain couples TRBV3-1 (or the pseudogene TRBV3-2) to TRBJ1-1; 8 nucleotides line up with TRBD1. Germline V gene data show CDR1 as LGHDT and CDR2 as YNNKEL (reference sequence). The CDR3 runs to 15 residues. With 4 bases clipped from V and 1 base from J, the junction kept 5 bases outside the gene matches. CDR3 coding DNA: TGTGCCAGCAGCCCCCGGACAGGGAAGAACACTGAAGCTTTCTTT. Translation gives CASSPRTGKNTEAFF.

The rearrangement uses TRBV6-6 and TRBJ1-4, with D possibly TRBD1 on 5 matching bases. The length of the CDR3 is 15 residues. From germline, CDR1 is MNHNY and CDR2 SVGAGI (reference sequence). V lost 8 bases, J lost 5 bases, and 18 bases lay in between. The CDR3 DNA follows: TGTGCCAGCCTCCACGGGCAGGGAAGAAATGAAAAACTGTTTTTT. As protein: CASLHGQGRNEKLFF.

V is TRBV9 and J is TRBJ2-7; 7 bases fit TRBD1. V gave up 3 bases and J gave up 0 bases; unmatched junction bases: 3. The CDR3 extends over 14 amino acids. Germline-derived CDR1 and CDR2 are SGDLS and YYNGEE. The CDR3 loop is CASSEDRNSYEQYF. CDR3 DNA sequence: TGTGCCAGCAGCGAGGACAGGAACTCCTACGAGCAGTACTTC.

The genes are TRBV7-9 and TRBJ1-6; D is undetermined. Germline CDR1 is SEHNR and CDR2 is FQNEAQ (reference sequence). The CDR3 loop spans 14 amino acids. V was trimmed by 1 base and J by 7 bases, leaving 8 bases between them. The CDR3 loop is CASSLERLNSPLHF. The CDR3 DNA reads as TGTGCCAGCAGCTTAGAAAGGCTAAATTCACCCCTCCACTTT.